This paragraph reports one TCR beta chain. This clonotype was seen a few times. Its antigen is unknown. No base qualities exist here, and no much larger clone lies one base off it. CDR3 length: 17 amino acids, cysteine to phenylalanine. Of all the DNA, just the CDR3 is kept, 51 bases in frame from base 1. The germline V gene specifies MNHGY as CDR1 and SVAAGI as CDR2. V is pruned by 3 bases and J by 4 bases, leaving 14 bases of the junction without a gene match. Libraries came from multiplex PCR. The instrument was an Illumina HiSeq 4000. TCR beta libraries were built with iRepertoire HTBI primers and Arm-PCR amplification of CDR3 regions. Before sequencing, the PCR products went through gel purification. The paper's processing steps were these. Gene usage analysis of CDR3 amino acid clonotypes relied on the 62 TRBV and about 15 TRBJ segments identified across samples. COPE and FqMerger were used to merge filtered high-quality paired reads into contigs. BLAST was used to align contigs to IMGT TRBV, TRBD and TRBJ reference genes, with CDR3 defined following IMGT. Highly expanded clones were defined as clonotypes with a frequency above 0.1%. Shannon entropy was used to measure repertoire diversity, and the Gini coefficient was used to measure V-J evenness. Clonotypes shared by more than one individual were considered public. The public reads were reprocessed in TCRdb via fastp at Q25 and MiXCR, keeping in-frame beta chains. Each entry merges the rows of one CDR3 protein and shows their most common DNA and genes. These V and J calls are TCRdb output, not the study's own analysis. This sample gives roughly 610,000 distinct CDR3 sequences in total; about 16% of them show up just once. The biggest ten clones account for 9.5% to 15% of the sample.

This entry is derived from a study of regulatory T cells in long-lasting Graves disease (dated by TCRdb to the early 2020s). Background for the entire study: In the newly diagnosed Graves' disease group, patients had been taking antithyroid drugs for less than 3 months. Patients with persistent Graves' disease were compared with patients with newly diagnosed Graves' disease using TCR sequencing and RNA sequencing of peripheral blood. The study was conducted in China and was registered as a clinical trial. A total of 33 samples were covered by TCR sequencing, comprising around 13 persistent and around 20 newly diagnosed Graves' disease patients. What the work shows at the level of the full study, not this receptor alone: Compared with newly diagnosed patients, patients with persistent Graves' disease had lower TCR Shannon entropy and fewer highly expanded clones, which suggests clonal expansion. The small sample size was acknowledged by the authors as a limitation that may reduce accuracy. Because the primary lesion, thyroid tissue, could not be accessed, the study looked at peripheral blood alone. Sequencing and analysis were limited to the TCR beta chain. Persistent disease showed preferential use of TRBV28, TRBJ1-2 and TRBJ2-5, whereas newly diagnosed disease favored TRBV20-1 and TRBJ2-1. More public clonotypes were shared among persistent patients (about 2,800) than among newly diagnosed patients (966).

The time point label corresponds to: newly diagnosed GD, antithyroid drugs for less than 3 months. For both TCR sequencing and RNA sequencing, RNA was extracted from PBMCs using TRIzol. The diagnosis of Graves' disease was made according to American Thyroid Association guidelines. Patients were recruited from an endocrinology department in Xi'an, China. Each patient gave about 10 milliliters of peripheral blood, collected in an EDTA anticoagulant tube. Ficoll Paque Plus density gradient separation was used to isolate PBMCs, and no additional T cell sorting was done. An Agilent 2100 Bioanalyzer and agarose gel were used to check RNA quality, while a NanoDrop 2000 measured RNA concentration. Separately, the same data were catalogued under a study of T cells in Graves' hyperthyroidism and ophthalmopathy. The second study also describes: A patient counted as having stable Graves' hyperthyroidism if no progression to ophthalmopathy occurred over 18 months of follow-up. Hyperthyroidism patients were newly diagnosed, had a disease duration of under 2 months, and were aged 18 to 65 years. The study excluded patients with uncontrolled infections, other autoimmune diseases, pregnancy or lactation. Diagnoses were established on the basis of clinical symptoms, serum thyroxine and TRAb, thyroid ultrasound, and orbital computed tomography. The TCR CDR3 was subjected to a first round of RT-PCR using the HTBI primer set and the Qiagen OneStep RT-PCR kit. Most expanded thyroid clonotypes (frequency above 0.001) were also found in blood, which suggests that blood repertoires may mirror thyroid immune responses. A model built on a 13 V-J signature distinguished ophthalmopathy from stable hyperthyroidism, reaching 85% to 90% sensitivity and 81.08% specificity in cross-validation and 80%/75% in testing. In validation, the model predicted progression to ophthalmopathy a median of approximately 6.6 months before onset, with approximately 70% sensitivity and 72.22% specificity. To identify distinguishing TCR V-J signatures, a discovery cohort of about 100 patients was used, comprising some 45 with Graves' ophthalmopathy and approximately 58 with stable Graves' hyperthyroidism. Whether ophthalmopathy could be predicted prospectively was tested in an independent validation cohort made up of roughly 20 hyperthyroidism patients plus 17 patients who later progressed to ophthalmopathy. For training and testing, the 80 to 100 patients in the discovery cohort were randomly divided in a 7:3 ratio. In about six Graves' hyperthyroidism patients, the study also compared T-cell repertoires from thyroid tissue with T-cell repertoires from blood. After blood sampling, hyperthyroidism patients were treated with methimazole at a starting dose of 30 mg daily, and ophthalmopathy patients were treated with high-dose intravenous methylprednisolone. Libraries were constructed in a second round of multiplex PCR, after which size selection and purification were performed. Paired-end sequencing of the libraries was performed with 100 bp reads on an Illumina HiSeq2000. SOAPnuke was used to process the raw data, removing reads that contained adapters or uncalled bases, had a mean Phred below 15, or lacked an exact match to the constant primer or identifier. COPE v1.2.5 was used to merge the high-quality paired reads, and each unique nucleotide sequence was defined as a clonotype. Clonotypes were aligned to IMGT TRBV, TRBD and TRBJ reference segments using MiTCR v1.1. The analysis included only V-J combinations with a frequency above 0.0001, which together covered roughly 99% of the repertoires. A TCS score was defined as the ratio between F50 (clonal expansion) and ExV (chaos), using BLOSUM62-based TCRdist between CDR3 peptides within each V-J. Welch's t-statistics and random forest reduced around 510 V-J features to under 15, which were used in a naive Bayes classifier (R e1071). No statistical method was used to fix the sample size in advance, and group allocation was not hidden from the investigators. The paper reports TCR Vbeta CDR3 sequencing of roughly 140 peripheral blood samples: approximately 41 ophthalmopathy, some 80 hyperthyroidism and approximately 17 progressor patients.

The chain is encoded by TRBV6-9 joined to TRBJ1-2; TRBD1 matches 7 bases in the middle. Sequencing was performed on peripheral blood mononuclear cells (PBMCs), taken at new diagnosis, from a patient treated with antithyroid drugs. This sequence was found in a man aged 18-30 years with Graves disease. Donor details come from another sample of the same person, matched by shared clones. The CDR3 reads CASSYTLVGTALYGYTF. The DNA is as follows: TGTGCCAGCAGTTACACGCTGGTGGGGACAGCACTCTATGGCTACACCTTC.